The entry below gives a single TCR beta chain sequence along with its context. What it binds is not known. Trimming shortened V by 0 bases and J by 0 bases, and 13 bases separated the two germline ends. CDR1 and CDR2 from the germline V gene are SGDLS and YYNGEE. CDR3 length: 16 residues. This sample was taken from a study of cytomegalovirus exposure and HLA in healthy donors. The study's findings and limits: Roughly uniform sequencing depth across donors was assumed, possibly incorrectly. Compared with the roughly 730-donor mean, an Asian-associated ancestry cluster reportedly had fewer N-insertions, according to a later analysis. In vitro checks showed that a few CMV-associated chains really do target CMV antigens. Most subjects' HLA-A and HLA-B alleles were reportedly predicted from TCR beta sequences.

Primers included in the PCR were 60 Vbeta and 13 Jbeta primers. Here immunoSEQ multiplex PCR was the method, and the copy in TCRdb shows in-frame clones only, minus some. Counted here are a few hundred thousand clones, around 79% occurring once; the ten biggest clones make up around 1.8%. V gene TRBV9 combines with J gene TRBJ2-7, with D possibly matching TRBD1 (6 bases). The source of this sequence is a man aged 18 to 30 in good health and CMV-seronegative. The specimen was PBMCs. The DNA for the CDR3 is TGTGCCAGCAGCGTAGCAGGGGATCCCCTCTCCTACGAGCAGTACTTC. It specifies CASSVAGDPLSYEQYF. Complete variable domain (other parts from reference TRBV9 and TRBJ2-7): DSGVTQTPKHLITATGQRVTLRCSPRSGDLSVYWYQQSLDQGLQFLIQYYNGEERAKGNILERFSAQQFPDLHSELNLSSLELGDSALYFCASSVAGDPLSYEQYFGPGTRLTVT.